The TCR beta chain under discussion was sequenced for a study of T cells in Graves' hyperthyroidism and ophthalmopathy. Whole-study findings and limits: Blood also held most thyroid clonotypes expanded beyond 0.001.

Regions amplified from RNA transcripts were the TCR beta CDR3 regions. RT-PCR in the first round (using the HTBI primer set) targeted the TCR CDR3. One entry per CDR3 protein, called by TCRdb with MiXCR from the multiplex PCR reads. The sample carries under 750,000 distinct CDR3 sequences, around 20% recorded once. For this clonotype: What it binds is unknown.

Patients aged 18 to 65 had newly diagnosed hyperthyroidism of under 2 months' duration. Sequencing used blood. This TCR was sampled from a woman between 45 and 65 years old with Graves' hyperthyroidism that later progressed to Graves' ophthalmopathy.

The CDR3 sequence is CASSQVGLGDTEAFF. CDR3 coding DNA: TGCGCCAGCAGCCAAGTAGGATTAGGGGACACTGAAGCTTTCTTT. The V and J genes are TRBV4-1 and TRBJ1-1, with D possibly matching TRBD1 (5 bases). Germline values: CDR1 MGHRA, CDR2 YSYEKL. The ends were cut back, 1 base at V and 3 bases at J, with 12 bases in the middle. This CDR3 is 15 amino acids long.